What follows are 8 T cell receptor beta chains derived from one specimen sequenced in a study of blood T cells in healthy people across ages. A second PCR, run for roughly 7 to 11 cycles, used a sample-barcoded 5' primer plus a J-beta primer mix. Each CDR3 protein gets one entry after TCRdb re-called the 5' RACE reads with MiXCR. The sample has 1.4 million to 1.5 million distinct CDR3 sequences, roughly 40% seen once; the top ten hold 6.5% to 10%. Material: blood. These receptor sequences come from a woman in her late teens or twenties in good health.

This clonotype was observed a few times. V usage is TRBV5-1 and J usage is TRBJ1-4; 7 bases map to TRBD1. Germline-derived CDR1 and CDR2 are SGHRS and YFSETQ. CDR3 length: 16 amino acids. V was clipped by 6 bases and J by 2 bases; unmatched bases: 10. The CDR3: CASTRGTGATNEKLFF. The CDR3 DNA sequence: TGCGCCAGCACCAGGGGGACGGGGGCGACTAATGAAAAACTGTTTTTT.

This clonotype was found a few times. This chain uses TRBV6-1 with TRBJ1-2; 8 bases are shared with TRBD1. The germline gives CDR1 MNHNS, CDR2 SASEGT. V trimming: 6 bases; J trimming: 2 bases; junction bases outside the gene matches: 11. The CDR3 is 16 residues long. CDR3 nucleotide sequence: TGTGCCAGCAGCCCTCTCGAACGACAGGGGAACTATGGCTACACCTTC. This translates into CASSPLERQGNYGYTF.

This clonotype appeared a few times. V gene TRBV9 combines with J gene TRBJ2-1; D might be TRBD2 (6 bases). The CDR3 runs 18 residues. CDR1 and CDR2 (germline): SGDLS, YYNGEE. The V end was cut by 0 bases, the J end by 7 bases, with 23 bases between. The DNA for the CDR3 is TGTGCCAGCAGCGTAGGGCCCGCGGGGCAGGGATTAGAGAATGAGCAGTTCTTC. As protein: CASSVGPAGQGLENEQFF.

The chain carries TRBV9 and TRBJ2-1; no clear D. The CDR3 sequence is 12 residues long. V gave up 3 bases and J gave up 7 bases, with 8 bases separating them. CDR1 is SGDLS and CDR2 is YYNGEE in the germline V gene. The CDR3 loop reads CASSANPNEQFF. The CDR3 DNA sequence: TGTGCCAGCAGCGCAAATCCTAATGAGCAGTTCTTC.

The CDR3, as DNA: TGCGCCAGCAGCGTATCCGGGACTAGCGGGATGGAGACCCAGTACTTC. It specifies CASSVSGTSGMETQYF. This chain uses TRBV5-1 with TRBJ2-5; 13 nucleotides match TRBD2. The CDR3 totals 16 residues. V lost 4 bases and J lost 5; bases outside the gene matches: 8. The germline V gene has CDR1 SGHRS and CDR2 YFSETQ.

In its sample, this clonotype was seen a few times. V usage is TRBV7-2 and J usage is TRBJ2-7; 8 nucleotides match TRBD2. Germline V gives CDR1 SGHTA, CDR2 FQGNSA. This CDR3 has 17 residues. The V segment lost 2 bases and the J segment 0 bases; nucleotides outside the gene matches: 9. The CDR3 sequence is CASSLFTSGTVSYEQYF. CDR3 nucleotide sequence: TGTGCCAGCAGCTTATTTACTAGCGGCACCGTCTCCTACGAGCAGTACTTC.

The chain joins TRBV5-1 to TRBJ1-2, with 7 bases that match TRBD1. Germline CDR1 is SGHRS and CDR2 is YFSETQ. The CDR3 is 14 amino acids. The V and J ends lost 4 bases and 4 bases, in that order; junction bases with no gene match: 7. The CDR3 here is CASSGNRGSYGYTF. CDR3 coding DNA: TGCGCCAGCAGCGGGAACAGGGGATCCTATGGCTACACCTTC.

CDR3 sequence reads: CASRSRTDSYEQYF. The CDR3, as DNA: TGTGCCAGCAGGTCCCGGACAGATTCCTACGAGCAGTACTTC. V usage is TRBV12-3 or TRBV12-4 and J usage is TRBJ2-7, with a weak D call TRBD1 (6 bases). Deletions cut 6 bases from V and 1 base from J, with 13 bases between. The CDR3 contains 14 residues.